This T cell receptor beta chain was identified in a study of graft-versus-host responses after intestinal transplantation. Study-wide background: Recipients had multivisceral, liver-intestinal, or isolated intestinal transplants.

Produced via immunoSEQ multiplex PCR; TCRdb's table is partial and in-frame only. This table has approximately 5,000 clones, 72% appearing once. The CDR3 length is 14 residues. From germline, CDR1 is MNHNS and CDR2 SASEGT. V was pared by 7 bases and J by 4 bases, with 14 bases between. This TCR derives from a human patient who received an intestinal transplant, so some T cells may come from the graft donor. The sample consisted of PBMCs, taken just over 530 days after intestinal transplant. This chain uses TRBV6-1 with TRBJ1-3, with a possible D match to TRBD1 (6 bases). The CDR3 bases are TGTGCCAGCACACTCGGAGGGGGAGGAAACACCATATATTTT. It translates to CASTLGGGGNTIYF.